These 24 T cell receptor beta chains came from one sample sequenced in a study of molecular identifiers for immune sequencing clone quantification. TCRdb fed the PCR reads into MiXCR, producing one record per CDR3 protein. The sample contains 550,000 to 750,000 distinct CDR3 sequences, 15% to 20% of which appear only once. The specimen was naive CD8+ T cells from blood, with Jurkat cell RNA spiked in. Specified subset: FACS-sorted CD8+CD4-CCR7+CD45RA+ naive T cells. All receptors derive from a human donor in good health. Some libraries in this study had Jurkat cell RNA spiked in.

Notes on this clonotype: It may be a read error: a sequence one base away is much more abundant. This chain connects TRBV25-1 to TRBJ2-2; D is uncertain. This CDR3 is 17 amino acids long. With 1 base removed from V and 0 bases from J, the gap between germline ends came to 12 bases. Germline V gives CDR1 MGHDK, CDR2 SYGVNS. CDR3 bases: TGTGCCAGCAGTGAATGGTACAGCCTCGCGAACACCGGGGAGCTGTTTTTT. The encoded protein is CASSEWYSLANTGELFF.

About this clonotype: It may be a read error: a sequence one base away is much more abundant. The rearrangement links TRBV27 to TRBJ2-7, with D unresolved. The CDR3 loop spans 13 amino acids. V lost 5 bases to trimming and J lost 4 bases, with 12 bases between them. Germline V CDR1 and CDR2: MNHEY, SMNVEV (reference sequence). In nucleotides, the CDR3 is TGTGCCAGCAGTCAACGAGGCCCTTACGAGCAGTACTTC. The encoded protein is CASSQRGPYEQYF.

The rearrangement uses TRBV19 and TRBJ2-1; weak D call: TRBD1 (6 bases). CDR3 length equals 15 residues. CDR1 LNHDA and CDR2 SQIVND come from the germline V gene (reference sequence). Trimming left V 3 bases short and J 3 bases short, with 12 bases between. The CDR3: CASSMGQGHYNEQFF. The CDR3 region has the DNA TGTGCCAGTAGTATGGGGCAGGGGCACTACAATGAGCAGTTCTTC.

In its sample, this clonotype was seen many times. The CDR3 loop reads CASSLGLAEYEQYF. Written as DNA, the CDR3 is TGTGCCAGCAGCTTAGGACTAGCGGAGTACGAGCAGTACTTC. The genes are TRBV28 and TRBJ2-7; 10 nucleotides match TRBD2. The CDR3 extends over 14 amino acids. The germline V gene has CDR1 MDHEN and CDR2 SYDVKM. V lost 6 bases to trimming and J lost 4 bases; unmatched junction nucleotides: 6.

A remark on this clonotype: One base away lies a much larger clone, so this may be a sequencing read error. This chain links TRBV5-6 with TRBJ2-3; a weak D match, TRBD1 (5 bases). Between the trimmed V and J ends, which lost 3 bases and 5 bases, there was a span of 16 bases. Germline CDR1 reads SGHDT; CDR2 reads YYEEEE. The CDR3 runs to 15 residues. The CDR3, as DNA: TGTGCCAGCAGCTCACCAGGGAATTTAGTAGATACGCAGTATTTT. Translating gives CASSSPGNLVDTQYF.

This chain connects TRBV9 to TRBJ2-7; no firm D call. The CDR3 is 14 amino acids. The V and J ends lost 0 bases and 2 bases respectively, with 9 bases between them. Germline-derived CDR1 and CDR2 are SGDLS and YYNGEE. CDR3 in amino acids: CASSVEDSPYEQYF. The CDR3 DNA reads TGTGCCAGCAGCGTAGAAGATAGTCCCTACGAGCAGTACTTC.

This chain joins TRBV11-2 and TRBJ1-1; no clear D. Germline V gives CDR1 SGHAT, CDR2 FQNNGV. The length of the CDR3 is 15 residues. V lost 0 bases and J 0 bases, leaving 8 bases between the germline ends. The CDR3 region has the DNA TGTGCCAGCAGCTTAGATACGCGTATGAACACTGAAGCTTTCTTT. Amino acid sequence: CASSLDTRMNTEAFF.

There are many counts of this clonotype. The junction departs from germline at one end; a sequencing error may be responsible. This chain connects TRBV11-1 to TRBJ2-7; tentative D call: TRBD2 (6 bases). The CDR3 has 14 residues. Germline V gene data show CDR1 as SGHAT and CDR2 as FQDESV (reference sequence). CDR3 coding DNA: TGTGCCAGCAGCCCGGACTACGCCTCCCACGAGCAGTACTTC. This gives the protein CASSPDYASHEQYF.

Notes on this clonotype: Its ends do not fully match the called genes, so a read error is possible. The chain couples TRBV19 to TRBJ1-2; 7 nucleotides match TRBD1. CDR3 size: 14 residues. From germline, CDR1 is LNHDA and CDR2 SQIVND (reference sequence). CDR3 DNA: TGTGCCAGCAGTATCGGCAGGGGGGTCTATGGCTACACCTTC. Protein sequence: CASSIGRGVYGYTF. Drawing the rest from reference TRBV19 and TRBJ1-2, the complete variable domain is DGGITQSPKYLFRKEGQNVTLSCEQNLNHDAMYWYRQDPGQGLRLIYYSQIVNDFQKGDIAEGYSVSREKKESFPLTVTSAQKNPTAFYLCASSIGRGVYGYTFGSGTRLTVV.

In this sample, this clonotype turned up many times. The chain is built from TRBV6-1 and TRBJ2-5; 9 nucleotides match TRBD1. Germline V CDR1 and CDR2: MNHNS, SASEGT. The V segment lost 3 bases and the J segment 3 bases; nucleotides outside the gene matches: 2. The CDR3 spans 14 residues. The CDR3 loop reads CASSDWTGEETQYF. The CDR3 DNA reads TGTGCCAGCAGTGATTGGACAGGGGAAGAGACCCAGTACTTC.

This chain joins TRBV7-9 and TRBJ1-1; D possibly corresponds to TRBD1 (5 bases). The V gene lost 7 bases and the J gene lost 4 bases, with 13 bases spanning the gap. This CDR3 has 13 residues. From germline, CDR1 is SEHNR and CDR2 FQNEAQ (reference sequence). The CDR3 sequence: CASMWGGITEAFF. The CDR3 DNA is TGTGCCAGCATGTGGGGGGGTATCACTGAAGCTTTCTTT.

This clonotype was seen ten or more times. The rearrangement links TRBV9 to TRBJ2-2; 7 bases are shared with TRBD2. Germline CDR1 SGDLS, CDR2 YYNGEE. The V gene end was trimmed by 4 bases and the J gene end by 6 bases; junction bases not matched to a gene: 9. The CDR3 consists of 15 residues. This chain's CDR3 is CASSPRREAAGELFF. For the CDR3, the DNA is TGTGCCAGCAGCCCCAGACGGGAGGCGGCCGGGGAGCTGTTTTTT. Full variable domain (rest looked up from reference TRBV9 and TRBJ2-2): DSGVTQTPKHLITATGQRVTLRCSPRSGDLSVYWYQQSLDQGLQFLIQYYNGEERAKGNILERFSAQQFPDLHSELNLSSLELGDSALYFCASSPRREAAGELFFGEGSRLTVL.

This clonotype has at least ten counts. V gene TRBV4-3 combines with J gene TRBJ2-5; 7 nucleotides match TRBD1. Germline V gives CDR1 LGHNA, CDR2 YSLEER. This CDR3 contains 16 residues. V lost 0 bases to trimming and J lost 6 bases; unmatched junction nucleotides: 10. In nucleotides, the CDR3 is TGCGCCAGCAGCCAAGATCTGGCAGGGGGTTCGAAGACCCAGTACTTC. It codes for CASSQDLAGGSKTQYF.

On this clonotype itself: At one of its ends the junction is not consistent with the germline gene, which may arise from a read error. This chain connects TRBV5-3 to TRBJ1-1; D perhaps matches TRBD1 (6 bases). TRBV5-3 qualifies as an ORF whose function is uncertain. This CDR3 region has 15 residues. The CDR3 loop is CASSFLGAWGTEAFF. The CDR3 nucleotides read TGTGCCAGCAGCTTCTTGGGGGCTTGGGGCACTGAAGCTTTCTTT.

This clonotype was observed at least ten times. The chain carries TRBV11-2 and TRBJ1-5; maybe TRBD1 (6 bases). Germline V lookup: CDR1 SGHAT, CDR2 FQNNGV. The CDR3 runs 15 residues. The V gene lost 4 bases and the J gene lost 6 bases, with 16 bases spanning the gap. CDR3 sequence reads: CASSSTDRKGQPQHF. The CDR3 DNA follows: TGTGCCAGCAGCTCTACAGACAGGAAGGGTCAGCCCCAGCATTTT.

This clonotype showed up just a few times. This sequence joins TRBV19 and TRBJ2-1; TRBD2 agrees at 7 bases. Germline assignment: CDR1 LNHDA and CDR2 SQIVND (reference sequence). This CDR3 has 15 amino acids. The V and J ends lost 2 bases and 6 bases, in that order; junction bases with no gene match: 7. CDR3 DNA sequence: TGTGCCAGTAGTATAAAGTCTAGCGGTACCAATGAGCAGTTCTTC. Residues: CASSIKSSGTNEQFF.

This clonotype was observed at least ten times. The chain couples TRBV19 to TRBJ1-1; D is unclear. This CDR3 spans 12 amino acids. In germline, CDR1 is LNHDA, CDR2 SQIVND (reference sequence). The V end lost 9 bases, the J end lost 4 bases, and 12 bases lay between the germline ends. The CDR3 DNA reads as TGTGCCAGCAGCTTGAGTTCCACTGAAGCTTTCTTT. This gives the protein CASSLSSTEAFF.

A remark on this clonotype: This may be a read error: a much more frequent sequence differs by one nucleotide. The DNA for the CDR3 is TGTGCCAGCAGATCTACGGAGGCAGGGAGGAACACTGAAGCTTTCTTT. Translated: CASRSTEAGRNTEAFF. The chain has TRBV11-2 and TRBJ1-1, with a tentative D call TRBD1 (5 bases). The CDR3 length is 16 residues. The germline V gene encodes CDR1 SGHAT and CDR2 FQNNGV. Deletions cut 6 bases from V and 1 base from J, with 18 bases between.

This clonotype has only a few counts. This chain connects TRBV3-1 to TRBJ2-1; D gene ambiguous. Looked up from germline, CDR1 is LGHDT and CDR2 is YNNKEL (reference sequence). The CDR3 extends over 12 amino acids. V was trimmed by 4 bases and J by 7 bases, leaving 8 bases between them. The CDR3 protein is CASSPNSNEQFF. CDR3 sequence (DNA): TGTGCCAGCAGCCCGAACAGTAATGAGCAGTTCTTC.

Comments on this clonotype: A much bigger clone sits one base away, suggesting this may be a read error. The CDR3 DNA is TGTGCCTGCAGCCCGGGAAACAACGAGCAGTACTTC. This codes for CACSPGNNEQYF. This chain uses TRBV27 with TRBJ2-7; D is possibly TRBD2 (5 bases). The CDR3 sequence is 12 residues long. Germline loops: CDR1 MNHEY, CDR2 SMNVEV (reference sequence).

A note on this clonotype: Compared with germline, one end of the junction differs, possibly owing to a read error. The chain couples TRBV19 to TRBJ2-1; 8 nucleotides align to TRBD2. CDR3 length: 19 residues. Germline V gene data show CDR1 as LNHDA and CDR2 as SQIVND (reference sequence). CDR3 sequence: CASSKVFGPTGGPGNEQLF. In nucleotides, the CDR3 is TGTGCCAGTAGTAAAGTCTTCGGTCCGACGGGAGGGCCGGGCAATGAGCAGCTCTTC.

A remark on this clonotype: Mismatch with germline at one junction end may stem from a read error. This chain links TRBV11-2 with TRBJ2-3; D not certain. The V gene's germline CDR1 is SGHAT and CDR2 FQNNGV. The CDR3 has 10 amino acids. The CDR3 sequence is CASSLDTPNF. DNA for the CDR3: TGTGCCAGCAGCTTAGATACCCCCAATTTT.

Turning to this clonotype: Since a much larger clone is just one base distant, this may be a read error. The chain is built from TRBV6-1 and TRBJ2-1; D not resolved. The germline gives CDR1 MNHNS, CDR2 SASEGT. With 7 bases removed from V and 5 bases from J, the gap between germline ends came to 18 bases. CDR3 length equals 15 residues. The CDR3 coding sequence is TGTGCCAGCACTGTACGAGTGGATACCAACAATGAGCAGTTCTTC. This codes for CASTVRVDTNNEQFF.

The V and J genes are TRBV6-2 or TRBV6-3 and TRBJ2-7; 7 bases match TRBD1. CDR3 length: 16 residues. CDR1 and CDR2 (germline): MNHEY, SVGEGT. Germline trimming cut 2 bases from V and 1 base from J; bases unmatched to any gene: 8. The CDR3 spells CASSYPRDRASYEQYF. As DNA, the CDR3 is TGTGCCAGCAGTTACCCCCGAGACAGGGCATCCTACGAGCAGTACTTC.